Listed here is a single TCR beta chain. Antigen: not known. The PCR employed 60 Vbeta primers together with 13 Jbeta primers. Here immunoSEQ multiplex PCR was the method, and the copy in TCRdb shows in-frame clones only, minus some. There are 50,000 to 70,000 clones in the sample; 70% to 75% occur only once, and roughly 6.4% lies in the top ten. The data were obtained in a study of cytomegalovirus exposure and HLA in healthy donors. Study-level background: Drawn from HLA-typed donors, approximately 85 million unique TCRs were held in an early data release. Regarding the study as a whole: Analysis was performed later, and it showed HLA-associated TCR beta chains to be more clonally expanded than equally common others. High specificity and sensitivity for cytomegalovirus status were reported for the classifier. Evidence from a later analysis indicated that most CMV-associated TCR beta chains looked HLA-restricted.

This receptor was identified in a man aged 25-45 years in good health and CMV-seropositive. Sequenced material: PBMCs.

The CDR3 sequence is CASSTTRVGTEAFF. The CDR3 DNA sequence: TGTGCCAGCAGCACAACCAGGGTTGGTACTGAAGCTTTCTTT. The rearrangement joins TRBV7-2 to TRBJ1-1; tentatively, D is TRBD1 (5 bases). The V gene lost 5 bases and the J gene lost 5 bases, with 15 bases spanning the gap. Germline V gene lookup returns CDR1 SGHTA and CDR2 FQGNSA. The CDR3 has 14 residues.